This TCR beta chain was observed in a study of T cell clones after liver transplantation. This clone was observed a few times. Its antigen is unidentified. Germline CDR1 reads SQVTM; CDR2 reads ANQGSEA. V lost 1 base, J lost 5 bases, and 3 bases stayed unmatched. The CDR3 covers 14 residues. The protocol was immunoSEQ multiplex PCR, while the TCRdb copy is restricted to in-frame clones and leaves out a portion. The table lists 55,000 to 75,000 clones, 70% of them singletons. Regarding the study as a whole: The donor-reactive repertoire was only partly measurable in a couple of subjects, lacking donor cells.

The material was CD4+ T cells from blood, obtained at the approximately 16-month timepoint. The chain is built from TRBV29-1 and TRBJ2-5, with 11 bases fitting TRBD2. The source is a human patient who received a liver transplant. Some T cells may be graft donor cells. For the CDR3, the DNA is TGCAGCGTTGAAGGGGCTAGCGGGGGGGAGACCCAGTACTTC. As protein: CSVEGASGGETQYF.